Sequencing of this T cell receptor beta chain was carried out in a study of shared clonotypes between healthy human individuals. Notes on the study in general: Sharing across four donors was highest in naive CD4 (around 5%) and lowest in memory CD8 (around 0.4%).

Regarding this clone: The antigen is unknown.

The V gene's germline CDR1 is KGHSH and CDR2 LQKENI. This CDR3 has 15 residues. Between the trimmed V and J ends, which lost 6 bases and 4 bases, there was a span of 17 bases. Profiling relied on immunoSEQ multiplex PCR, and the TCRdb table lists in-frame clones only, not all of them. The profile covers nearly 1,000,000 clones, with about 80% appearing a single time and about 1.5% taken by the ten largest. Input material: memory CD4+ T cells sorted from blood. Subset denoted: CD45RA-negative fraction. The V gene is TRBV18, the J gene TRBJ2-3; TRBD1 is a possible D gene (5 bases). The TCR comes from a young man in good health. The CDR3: CASSLTAARADTQYF. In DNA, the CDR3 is TGTGCCAGCTCGCTCACGGCCGCCAGGGCAGATACGCAGTATTTT.